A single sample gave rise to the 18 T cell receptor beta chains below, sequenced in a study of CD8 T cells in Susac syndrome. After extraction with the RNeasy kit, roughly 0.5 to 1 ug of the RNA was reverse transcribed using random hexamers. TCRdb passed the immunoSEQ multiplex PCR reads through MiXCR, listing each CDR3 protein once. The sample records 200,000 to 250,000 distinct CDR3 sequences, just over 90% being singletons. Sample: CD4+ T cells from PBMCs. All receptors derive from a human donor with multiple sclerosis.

This CDR3 is CALTPWGTEAFF. The DNA of the CDR3 is TGTGCCTTAACCCCCTGGGGCACTGAAGCTTTCTTT. The gene calls are TRBV30 and TRBJ1-1; D is undetermined. Per germline, CDR1 GTSNPN and CDR2 SVGIG (reference sequence). The CDR3 spans 12 residues. V was shortened by 7 bases and J by 4 bases, with 13 bases between the two germline ends.

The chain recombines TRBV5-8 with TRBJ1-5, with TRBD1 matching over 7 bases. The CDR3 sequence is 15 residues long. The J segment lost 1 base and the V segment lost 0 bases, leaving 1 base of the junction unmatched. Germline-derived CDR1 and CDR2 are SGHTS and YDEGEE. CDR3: CASSLVRGSNQPQHF. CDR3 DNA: TGTGCCAGCAGCTTGGTCAGGGGGAGCAATCAGCCCCAGCATTTT. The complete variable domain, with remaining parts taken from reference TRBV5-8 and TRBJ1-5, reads EAGVTQSPTHLIKTRGQQATLRCSPISGHTSVYWYQQALGLGLQFLLWYDEGEERNRGNFPPRFSGRQFPNYSSELNVNALELEDSALYLCASSLVRGSNQPQHFGDGTRLSIL.

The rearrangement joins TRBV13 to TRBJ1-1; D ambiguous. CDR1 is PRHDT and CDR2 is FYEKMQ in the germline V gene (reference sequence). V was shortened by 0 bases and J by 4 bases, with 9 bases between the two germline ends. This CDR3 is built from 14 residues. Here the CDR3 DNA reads TGTGCCAGCAGCTTAGGATCGACGGGCACTGAAGCTTTCTTT. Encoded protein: CASSLGSTGTEAFF.

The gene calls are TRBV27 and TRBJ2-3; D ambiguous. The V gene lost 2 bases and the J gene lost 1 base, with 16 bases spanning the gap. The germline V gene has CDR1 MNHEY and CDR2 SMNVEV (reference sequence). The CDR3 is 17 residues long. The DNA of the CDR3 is TGTGCCAGCAGTTTAACCGGAACCCGGGTCCGCACAGATACGCAGTATTTT. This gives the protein CASSLTGTRVRTDTQYF.

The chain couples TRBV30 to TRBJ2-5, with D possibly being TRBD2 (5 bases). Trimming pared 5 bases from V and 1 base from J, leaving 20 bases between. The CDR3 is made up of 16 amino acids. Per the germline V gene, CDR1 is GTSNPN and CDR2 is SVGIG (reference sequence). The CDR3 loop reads CAWGDYGGKTQETQYF. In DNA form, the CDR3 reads TGTGCCTGGGGTGACTACGGCGGAAAGACCCAAGAGACCCAGTACTTC.

The CDR3, as DNA: TGTGCCAGCAGGCAGGGCGTAAGAAGCTCCTACGAGCAGTACGTC. Its protein is CASRQGVRSSYEQYV. The rearrangement links TRBV6-6 to TRBJ2-7, with D possibly matching TRBD1 (5 bases). Per germline, CDR1 MNHNY and CDR2 SVGAGI (reference sequence). This CDR3 spans 15 amino acids. V lost 6 bases to trimming and J lost 0 bases, with 15 bases between them.

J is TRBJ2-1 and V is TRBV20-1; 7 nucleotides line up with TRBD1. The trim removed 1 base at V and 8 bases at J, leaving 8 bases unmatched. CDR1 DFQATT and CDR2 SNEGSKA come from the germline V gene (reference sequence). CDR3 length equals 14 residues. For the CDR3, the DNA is TGCAGTGCTAGAGTGGTGGGACAGAGCGATGAGCAGTTCTTC. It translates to CSARVVGQSDEQFF.

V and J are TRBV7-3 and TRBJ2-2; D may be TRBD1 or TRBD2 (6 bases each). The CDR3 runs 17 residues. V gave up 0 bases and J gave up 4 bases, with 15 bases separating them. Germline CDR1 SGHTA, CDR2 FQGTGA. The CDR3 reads CASSLTGGSGPTGELFF. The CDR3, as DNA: TGTGCCAGCAGCTTAACAGGGGGTAGCGGTCCCACCGGGGAGCTGTTTTTT.

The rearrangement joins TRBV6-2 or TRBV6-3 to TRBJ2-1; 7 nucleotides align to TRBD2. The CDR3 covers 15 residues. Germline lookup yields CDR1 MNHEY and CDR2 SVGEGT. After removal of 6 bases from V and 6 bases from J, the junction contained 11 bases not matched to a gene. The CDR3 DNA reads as TGTGCCAGCAGAAACCCCGGGGGGTCAATCAATGAGCAGTTCTTC. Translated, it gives CASRNPGGSINEQFF.

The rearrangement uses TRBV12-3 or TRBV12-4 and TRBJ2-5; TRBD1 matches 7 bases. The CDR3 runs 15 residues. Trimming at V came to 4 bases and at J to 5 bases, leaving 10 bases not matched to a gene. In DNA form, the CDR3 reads TGTGCCAGCAGTTCATGGACAGGTGAAAGGGAGACCCAGTACTTC. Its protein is CASSSWTGERETQYF.

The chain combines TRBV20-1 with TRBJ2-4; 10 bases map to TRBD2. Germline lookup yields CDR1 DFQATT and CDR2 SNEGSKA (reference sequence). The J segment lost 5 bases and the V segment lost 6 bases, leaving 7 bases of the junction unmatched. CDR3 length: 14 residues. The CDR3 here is CSAIPAGGENIQYF. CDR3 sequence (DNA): TGCAGTGCCATCCCAGCGGGAGGGGAAAACATTCAGTACTTC.

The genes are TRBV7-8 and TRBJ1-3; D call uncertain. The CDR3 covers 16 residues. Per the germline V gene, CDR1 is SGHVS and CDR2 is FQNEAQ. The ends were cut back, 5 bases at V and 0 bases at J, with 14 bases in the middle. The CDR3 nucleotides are TGTGCCAGCAGCCAACTAGGGAGGATCTCTGGAAACACCATATATTTT. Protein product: CASSQLGRISGNTIYF.

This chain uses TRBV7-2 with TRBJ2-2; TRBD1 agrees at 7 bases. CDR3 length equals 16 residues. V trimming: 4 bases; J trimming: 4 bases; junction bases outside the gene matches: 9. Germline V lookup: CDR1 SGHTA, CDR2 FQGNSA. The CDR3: CASSSSAGTVTGELFF. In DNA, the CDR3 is TGTGCCAGCAGCTCCTCTGCCGGGACAGTCACCGGGGAGCTGTTTTTT.

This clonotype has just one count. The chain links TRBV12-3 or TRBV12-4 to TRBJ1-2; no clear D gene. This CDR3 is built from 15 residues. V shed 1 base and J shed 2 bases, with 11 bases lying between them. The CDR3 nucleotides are TGTGCCAGCAGTTTAGGCCCACTATTGAACTATGGCTACACCTTC. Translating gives CASSLGPLLNYGYTF.

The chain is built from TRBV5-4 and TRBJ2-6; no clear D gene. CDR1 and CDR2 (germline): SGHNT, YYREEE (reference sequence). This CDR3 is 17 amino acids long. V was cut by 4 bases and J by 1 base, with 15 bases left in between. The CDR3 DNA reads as TGTGCCAGCAGCGGGCCCCAGAGGTTTTCTGGGGCCAACGTCCTGACTTTC. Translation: CASSGPQRFSGANVLTF.

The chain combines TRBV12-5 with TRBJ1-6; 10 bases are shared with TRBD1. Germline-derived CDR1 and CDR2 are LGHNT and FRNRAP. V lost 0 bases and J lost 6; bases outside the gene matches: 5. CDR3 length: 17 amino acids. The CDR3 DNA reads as TGTGCTAGTGGTTTGGTACTGGACAGGGGGATTAATTCACCCCTCCACTTT. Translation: CASGLVLDRGINSPLHF.

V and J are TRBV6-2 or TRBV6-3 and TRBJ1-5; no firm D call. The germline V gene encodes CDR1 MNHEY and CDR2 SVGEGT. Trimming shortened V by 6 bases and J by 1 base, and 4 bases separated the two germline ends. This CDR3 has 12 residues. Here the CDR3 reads CASRWSNQPQHF. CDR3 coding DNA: TGTGCCAGCAGATGGAGCAATCAGCCCCAGCATTTT.

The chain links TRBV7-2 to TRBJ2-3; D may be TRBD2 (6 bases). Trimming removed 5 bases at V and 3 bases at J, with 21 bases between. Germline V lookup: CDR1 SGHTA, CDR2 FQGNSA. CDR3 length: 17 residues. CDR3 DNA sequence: TGTGCCAGCAGCACCTGGCCTCGGGGGAAACGAACAGATACGCAGTATTTT. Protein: CASSTWPRGKRTDTQYF.